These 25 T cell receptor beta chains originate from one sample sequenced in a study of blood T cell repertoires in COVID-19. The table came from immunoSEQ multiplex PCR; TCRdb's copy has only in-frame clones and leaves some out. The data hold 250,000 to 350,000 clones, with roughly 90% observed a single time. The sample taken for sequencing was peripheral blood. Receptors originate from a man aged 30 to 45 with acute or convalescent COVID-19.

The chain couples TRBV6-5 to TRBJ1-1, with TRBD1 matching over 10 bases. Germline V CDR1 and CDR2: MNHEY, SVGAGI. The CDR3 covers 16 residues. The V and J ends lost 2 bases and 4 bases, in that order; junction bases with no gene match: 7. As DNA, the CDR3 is TGTGCCAGCAGTTACCGGGACAGGGGAGGTCCCACTGAAGCTTTCTTT. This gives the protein CASSYRDRGGPTEAFF.

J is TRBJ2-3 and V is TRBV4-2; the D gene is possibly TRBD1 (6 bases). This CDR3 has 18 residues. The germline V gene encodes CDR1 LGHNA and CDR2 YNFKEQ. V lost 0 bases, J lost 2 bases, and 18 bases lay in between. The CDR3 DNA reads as TGTGCCAGCAGCCAAGATGGCAGGGGAAGAAGGGACACAGATACGCAGTATTTT. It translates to CASSQDGRGRRDTDTQYF.

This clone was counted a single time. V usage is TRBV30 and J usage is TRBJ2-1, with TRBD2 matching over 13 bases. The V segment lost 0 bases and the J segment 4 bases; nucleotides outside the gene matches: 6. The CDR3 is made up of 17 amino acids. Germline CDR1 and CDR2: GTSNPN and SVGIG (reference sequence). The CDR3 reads CAWSVLAGGQGYNEQFF. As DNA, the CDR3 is TGTGCCTGGAGTGTACTAGCGGGGGGGCAAGGATACAATGAGCAGTTCTTC.

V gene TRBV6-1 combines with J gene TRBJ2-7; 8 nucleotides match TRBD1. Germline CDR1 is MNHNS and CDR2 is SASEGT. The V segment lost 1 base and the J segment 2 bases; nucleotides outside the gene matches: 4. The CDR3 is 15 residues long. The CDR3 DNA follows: TGTGCCAGCAGTGAAGGGACAGGGCCTGCCTACGAGCAGTACTTC. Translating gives CASSEGTGPAYEQYF.

The CDR3 region has the DNA TGTGCCAGCAGGAGCCCGAAAGGACTGTACAATACGCAGTATTTT. This sequence encodes CASRSPKGLYNTQYF. The chain links TRBV28 to TRBJ2-3; D perhaps matches TRBD2 (5 bases). Trimming shortened V by 6 bases and J by 7 bases, and 20 bases separated the two germline ends. The CDR3 length is 15 residues. Germline V gene lookup returns CDR1 MDHEN and CDR2 SYDVKM.

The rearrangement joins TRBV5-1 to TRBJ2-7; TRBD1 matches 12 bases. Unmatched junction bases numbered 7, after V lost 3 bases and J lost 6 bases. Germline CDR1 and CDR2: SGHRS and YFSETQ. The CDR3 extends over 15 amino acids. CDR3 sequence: CASSSGTGGPLEQYF. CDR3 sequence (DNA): TGCGCCAGCAGCTCGGGGACAGGGGGCCCCCTCGAGCAGTACTTC.

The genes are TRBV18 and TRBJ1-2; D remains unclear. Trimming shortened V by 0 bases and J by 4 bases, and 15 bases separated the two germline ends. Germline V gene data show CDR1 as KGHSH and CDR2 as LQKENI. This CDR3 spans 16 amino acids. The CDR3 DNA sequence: TGTGCCAGCTCACCACCGGCGGGGATGGGGATCTATGGCTACACCTTC. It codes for CASSPPAGMGIYGYTF.

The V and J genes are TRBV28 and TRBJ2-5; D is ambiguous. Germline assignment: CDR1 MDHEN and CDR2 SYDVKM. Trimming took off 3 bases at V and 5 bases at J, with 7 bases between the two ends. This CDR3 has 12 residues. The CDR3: CASSLYMETQYF. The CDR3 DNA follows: TGTGCCAGCAGTTTGTACATGGAGACCCAGTACTTC.

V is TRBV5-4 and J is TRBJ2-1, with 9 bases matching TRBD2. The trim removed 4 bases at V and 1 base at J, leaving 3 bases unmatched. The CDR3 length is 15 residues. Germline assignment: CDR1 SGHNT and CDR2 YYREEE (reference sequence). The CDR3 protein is CASSLSGRSYNEQFF. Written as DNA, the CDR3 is TGTGCCAGCAGCCTTAGCGGGAGATCCTACAATGAGCAGTTCTTC.

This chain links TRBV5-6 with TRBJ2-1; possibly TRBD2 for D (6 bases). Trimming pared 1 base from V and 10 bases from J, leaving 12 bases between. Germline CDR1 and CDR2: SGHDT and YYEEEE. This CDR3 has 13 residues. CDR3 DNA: TGTGCCAGCAGCTTGAGCGGGTACCACGAGCAGTTCTTC. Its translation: CASSLSGYHEQFF.

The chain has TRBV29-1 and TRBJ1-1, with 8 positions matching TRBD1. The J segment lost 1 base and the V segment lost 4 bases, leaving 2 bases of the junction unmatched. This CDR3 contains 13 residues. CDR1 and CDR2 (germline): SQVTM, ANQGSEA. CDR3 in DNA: TGCAGCGTTGGAGGGACAGGGAACACTGAAGCTTTCTTT. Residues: CSVGGTGNTEAFF. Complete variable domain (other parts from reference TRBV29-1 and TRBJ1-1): SAVISQKPSRDICQRGTSLTIQCQVDSQVTMMFWYRQQPGQSLTLIATANQGSEATYESGFVIDKFPISRPNLTFSTLTVSNMSPEDSSIYLCSVGGTGNTEAFFGQGTRLTVV.

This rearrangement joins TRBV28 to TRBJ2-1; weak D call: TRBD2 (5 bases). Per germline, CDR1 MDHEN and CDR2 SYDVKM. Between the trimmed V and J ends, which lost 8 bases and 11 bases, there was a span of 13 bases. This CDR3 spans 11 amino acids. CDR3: CASGNLAKQFF. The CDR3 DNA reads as TGTGCCAGCGGGAATCTAGCTAAGCAGTTCTTC.

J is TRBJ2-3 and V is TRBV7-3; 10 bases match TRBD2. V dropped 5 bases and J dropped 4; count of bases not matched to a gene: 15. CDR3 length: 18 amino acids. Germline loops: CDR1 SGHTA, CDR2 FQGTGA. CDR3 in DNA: TGTGCCAGCAGCGCCCGGGTTCTAGCGGGAGTGTTGGCAGATACGCAGTATTTT. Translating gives CASSARVLAGVLADTQYF.

This CDR3 reads CASSPIYEQYF. The CDR3, as DNA: TGTGCCAGCAGTCCTATCTACGAGCAGTACTTC. The chain has TRBV2 and TRBJ2-7; no firm D call. This CDR3 has 11 amino acids. Deletions cut 5 bases from V and 3 bases from J, with 5 bases between. Germline CDR1 and CDR2: SNHLY and FYNNEI.

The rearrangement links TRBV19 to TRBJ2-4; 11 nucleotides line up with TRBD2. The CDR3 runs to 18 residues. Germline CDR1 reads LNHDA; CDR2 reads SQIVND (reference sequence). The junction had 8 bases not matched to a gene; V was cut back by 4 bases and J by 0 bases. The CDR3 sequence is CASSKLLAGDLAKNIQYF. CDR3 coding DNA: TGTGCCAGTAGTAAGCTACTAGCGGGAGATCTAGCCAAAAACATTCAGTACTTC. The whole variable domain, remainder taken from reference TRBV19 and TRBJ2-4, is DGGITQSPKYLFRKEGQNVTLSCEQNLNHDAMYWYRQDPGQGLRLIYYSQIVNDFQKGDIAEGYSVSREKKESFPLTVTSAQKNPTAFYLCASSKLLAGDLAKNIQYFGAGTRLSVL.

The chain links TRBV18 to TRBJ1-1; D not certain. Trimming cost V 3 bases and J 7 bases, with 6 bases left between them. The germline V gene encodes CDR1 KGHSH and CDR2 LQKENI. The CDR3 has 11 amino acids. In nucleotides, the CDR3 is TGTGCCAGCTCACCGATGAGTGAAGCTTTCTTT. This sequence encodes CASSPMSEAFF.

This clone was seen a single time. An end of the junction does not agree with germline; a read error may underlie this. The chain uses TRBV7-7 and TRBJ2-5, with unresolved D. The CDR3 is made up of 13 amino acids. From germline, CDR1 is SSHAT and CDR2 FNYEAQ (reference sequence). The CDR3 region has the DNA TGTGCTAGCAGCTTGGCGGAAGAAGAGACCCAGTACTTC. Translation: CASSLAEEETQYF.

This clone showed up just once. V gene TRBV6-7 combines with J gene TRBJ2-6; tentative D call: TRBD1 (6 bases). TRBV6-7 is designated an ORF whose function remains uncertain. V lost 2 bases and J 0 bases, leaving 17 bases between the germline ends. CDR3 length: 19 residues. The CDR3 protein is CASSYPAGEISSGANVLTF. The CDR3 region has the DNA TGTGCCAGCAGTTACCCGGCAGGGGAGATTAGCTCTGGGGCCAACGTCCTGACTTTC.

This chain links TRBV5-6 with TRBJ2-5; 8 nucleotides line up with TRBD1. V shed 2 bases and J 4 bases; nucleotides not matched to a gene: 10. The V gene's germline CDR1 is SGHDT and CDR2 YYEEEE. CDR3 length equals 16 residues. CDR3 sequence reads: CASSFRTGKVGETQYF. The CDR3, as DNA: TGTGCCAGCAGCTTCAGGACAGGGAAGGTTGGAGAGACCCAGTACTTC.

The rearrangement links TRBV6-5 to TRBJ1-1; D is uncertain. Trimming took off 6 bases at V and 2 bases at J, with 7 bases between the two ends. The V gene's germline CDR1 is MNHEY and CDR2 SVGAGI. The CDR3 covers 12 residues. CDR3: CASSSVNTEAFF. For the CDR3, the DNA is TGTGCCAGCAGCTCCGTTAACACTGAAGCTTTCTTT.

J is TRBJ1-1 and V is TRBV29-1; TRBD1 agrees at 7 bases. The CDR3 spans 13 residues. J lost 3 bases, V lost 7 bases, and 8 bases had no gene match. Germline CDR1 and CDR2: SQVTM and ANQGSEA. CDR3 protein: CSESEQGHTEAFF. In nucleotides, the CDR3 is TGCAGCGAATCTGAACAGGGGCACACTGAAGCTTTCTTT.

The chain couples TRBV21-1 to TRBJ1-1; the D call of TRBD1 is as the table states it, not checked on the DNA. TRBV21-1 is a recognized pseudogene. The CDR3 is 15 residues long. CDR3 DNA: TGTGCCAGCAGCAGAGTGGACAGAACGTTCTCTGAAGCTTTCTTT. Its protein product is CASSRVDRTFSEAFF.

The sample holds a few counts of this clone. The CDR3 here is CASSLGGSPETQYF. For the CDR3, the DNA is TGTGCCAGCAGTTTAGGAGGATCGCCAGAGACCCAGTACTTC. The V and J genes are TRBV28 and TRBJ2-5, with a tentative D call TRBD2 (5 bases). The V gene's germline CDR1 is MDHEN and CDR2 SYDVKM. Between the trimmed V and J ends, which lost 2 bases and 4 bases, there was a span of 11 bases. The CDR3 spans 14 residues.

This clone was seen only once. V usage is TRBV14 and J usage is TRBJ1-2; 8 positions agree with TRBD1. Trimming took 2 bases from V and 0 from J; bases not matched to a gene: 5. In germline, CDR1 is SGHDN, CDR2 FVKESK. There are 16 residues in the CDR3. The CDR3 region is CASSQQGALANYGYTF. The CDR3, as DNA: TGTGCCAGCAGCCAACAGGGGGCTCTTGCTAACTATGGCTACACCTTC.

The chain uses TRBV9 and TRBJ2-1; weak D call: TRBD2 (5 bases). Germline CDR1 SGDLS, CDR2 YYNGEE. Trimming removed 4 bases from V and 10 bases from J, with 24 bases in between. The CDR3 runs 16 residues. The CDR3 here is CASSPKALAQRGEQFF. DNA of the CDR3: TGTGCCAGCAGCCCCAAGGCCCTAGCACAGAGAGGGGAGCAGTTCTTC.